The source of this TCR beta chain is a study of blood T cell repertoires in COVID-19 (dated by TCRdb to the early 2020s). Background for the entire study: Collaborator samples came from the United States, Italy and Spain and covered acute and convalescent phases of COVID-19. Subjects who had been exposed to COVID-19, were actively infected with it, or had recovered from it provided the deeply sampled blood TCRbeta repertoires that made up the dataset. Where available, HLA class I and class II types were taken from metadata supplied by the sample provider and were not determined by assay-based typing. The samples were drawn from two sources: the first 160 participants of the ongoing ImmuneRACE study, and over 1,000 subjects contributed by 6 global collaborators. A freely available public database, intended as a resource for researchers studying the immune response to SARS-CoV-2, is where the repertoires were released. Sample metadata almost always included a de-identified subject ID, COVID-19 status, age in years and sex. The material from the prospective study consisted of cDNA or gDNA derived from T cells, B-cell-depleted T cells, or PBMCs. What the research found in general, with its limitations: Clinical and demographic metadata were provided uncurated, with the amount varying by source and participant.

Collaborating institutions collected whole blood in K2EDTA tubes following their own protocols. For TCRbeta analysis, collaborators shipped samples in one of three forms: frozen whole blood, isolated PBMCs, or DNA extracted from either of those sample types. On this clone: Its binding antigen is unknown. The record has no base qualities; no much larger clone is one base away.

The V and J ends are trimmed by 7 bases and 1 base, leaving 16 bases between them. Including the terminal cysteine and phenylalanine, the CDR3 comprises 15 residues. Only the CDR3 DNA is retained, 45 bases long and in frame from the first base. CDR1 and CDR2 are read off the germline V gene (reference sequence) as LNHDA and SQIVND. TCRbeta CDR3 regions were amplified from genomic DNA by means of the immunoSEQ Assay, a bias-controlled multiplex PCR. On the study's bioinformatics: The number of nucleated cells in each sample was estimated from the amplification of reference gene primers within the assay. To quantify the absolute abundance of each unique TCRbeta CDR3 rearrangement, sequence reads were collapsed and filtered. For each sample, productive Simpson clonality was calculated as the square root of Simpson's diversity index across productive rearrangements. Entries here come from immuneACCESS through TCRdb and include only in-frame sequences with V and J called. Some clones fail to appear in such tables; in the studies checked, an unresolved V gene covers under half of the shortfall, and the cause of the remainder is unknown. That table supplies the V and J calls and clone size; D and trimming were determined from the DNA. This sample is represented by 340,000 or so clones; about 83% of them were singletons. The leading ten clones occupy 2.5% to 3% of the sample.

The sequencing input was peripheral blood. The TCR sequence derives from a man younger than 45 with active or convalescent COVID-19. The sequence joins TRBV19 to TRBJ1-1, and perhaps TRBD1 as D gene, on 5 matching bases. The encoded CDR3 is CASNGGVVRNTEAFF. The nucleotide sequence is given as TGTGCCAGTAATGGAGGGGTTGTTCGGAACACTGAAGCTTTCTTT.